This TCR beta chain emerged from a study of identical twins. MiXCR, applied by TCRdb to the 5' RACE reads, yields one record per CDR3 protein. Here the sample spans approximately 1.8 million distinct CDR3 sequences, around 33% being singletons. V was cut by 0 bases and J by 7 bases, with 12 bases left in between. The CDR3 consists of 14 residues. The germline CDR1 and CDR2 sequences are SGHRS and YFSETQ. V is TRBV5-1 and J is TRBJ2-3; tentative D call: TRBD1 (5 bases). This TCR came from a newborn girl in good health. The sample comprised cord blood. CDR3 nucleotides: TGCGCCAGCAGCTTGGCCCAACACAGGAATACGCAGTATTTT. It translates to CASSLAQHRNTQYF. The full variable domain, with the rest looked up from reference TRBV5-1 and TRBJ2-3, is KAGVTQTPRYLIKTRGQQVTLSCSPISGHRSVSWYQQTPGQGLQFLFEYFSETQRNKGNFPGRFSGRQFSNSRSEMNVSTLELGDSALYLCASSLAQHRNTQYFGPGTRLTVL.